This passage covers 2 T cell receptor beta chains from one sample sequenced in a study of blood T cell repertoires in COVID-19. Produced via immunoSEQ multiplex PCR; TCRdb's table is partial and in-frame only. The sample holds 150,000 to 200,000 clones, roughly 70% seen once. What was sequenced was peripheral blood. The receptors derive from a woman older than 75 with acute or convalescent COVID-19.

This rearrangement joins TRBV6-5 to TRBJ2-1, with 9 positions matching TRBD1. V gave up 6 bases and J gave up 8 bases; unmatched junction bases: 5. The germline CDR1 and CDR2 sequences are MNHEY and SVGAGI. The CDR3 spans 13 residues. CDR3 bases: TGTGCCAGCAGCCAGGACAGGGGCCATGAGCAGTTCTTC. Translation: CASSQDRGHEQFF.

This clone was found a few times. The DNA for the CDR3 is TGTGCCAGCAGCAGCGCCTCCCCGGGCAAAAGGGGATCGAACACCGGGGAGCTGTTTTTT. It codes for CASSSASPGKRGSNTGELFF. V usage is TRBV7-9 and J usage is TRBJ2-2, with a tentative D call TRBD1 (5 bases). V was shortened by 5 bases and J by 0 bases, with 25 bases between the two germline ends. CDR1 is SEHNR and CDR2 is FQNEAQ in the germline V gene (reference sequence). The CDR3 runs to 20 residues.